The 27 T cell receptor beta chains presented below share a single source sample, sequenced in a study of shared clonotypes between healthy human individuals. TCRdb's table, derived via immunoSEQ multiplex PCR, lists solely in-frame clones and lacks some. Of approximately 510,000 clones detected, less than 85% appear once; the ten largest clones hold under 15%. Sequencing was performed on PBMCs. Source of these receptors: a woman aged 40 to 50 in good health. Some clones in this sample may be carry-over from other donors' samples.

The V gene is TRBV15, the J gene TRBJ2-7, with D possibly matching TRBD1 (5 bases). The V end lost 1 base, the J end lost 3 bases, and 13 bases lay between the germline ends. The CDR3 runs 15 residues. In germline, CDR1 is LNHNV, CDR2 YYDKDF (reference sequence). The chain's CDR3 is CATSRAGQGHYEQYF. The CDR3 DNA reads as TGTGCCACCAGCAGAGCCGGCCAGGGCCACTACGAGCAGTACTTC.

This clone was recorded only once. The V call is TRBV6-6, the J call TRBJ2-7; D unresolved. Germline CDR1 MNHNY, CDR2 SVGAGI (reference sequence). The CDR3 is 13 amino acids. The germline V and J ends were trimmed by 6 bases and 9 bases, with 18 bases remaining between them. For the CDR3, the DNA is TGTGCCAGCAGCCCTCCCTTTAGTTCGGGGCAGTACTTC. This codes for CASSPPFSSGQYF.

This clone appeared many times. V usage is TRBV5-1 and J usage is TRBJ2-2; TRBD1 aligns across 7 bases. From germline, CDR1 is SGHRS and CDR2 YFSETQ. This CDR3 comprises 14 residues. The ends lost 7 bases at V and 2 bases at J; junction bases unmatched: 5. DNA of the CDR3: TGCGCCAGCGGACAGGAAATAAACACCGGGGAGCTGTTTTTT. It codes for CASGQEINTGELFF.

This rearrangement joins TRBV5-1 to TRBJ1-2, with 7 bases fitting TRBD1. The ends lost 3 bases at V and 0 bases at J; junction bases unmatched: 5. The CDR3 totals 15 residues. Germline assignment: CDR1 SGHRS and CDR2 YFSETQ. The CDR3 loop is CASSWTGETNYGYTF. Here the CDR3 DNA reads TGCGCCAGCAGCTGGACAGGAGAAACTAACTATGGCTACACCTTC.

J is TRBJ1-2 and V is TRBV19; 7 nucleotides align to TRBD1. The CDR3 length is 16 residues. J lost 5 bases, V lost 3 bases, and 12 bases had no gene match. CDR1 is LNHDA and CDR2 is SQIVND in the germline V gene (reference sequence). The CDR3 here is CASSIQVDRDKYGYTF. The CDR3 bases are TGTGCCAGTAGTATTCAAGTCGACAGGGATAAGTATGGCTACACCTTC.

The V call is TRBV18, the J call TRBJ2-3; tentative D call: TRBD2 (5 bases). The germline V gene has CDR1 KGHSH and CDR2 LQKENI. The length of the CDR3 is 15 residues. Trimming removed 0 bases from V and 0 bases from J, with 7 bases in between. The CDR3 protein is CASSPPGGSTDTQYF. In DNA, the CDR3 is TGTGCCAGCTCACCACCGGGCGGGAGCACAGATACGCAGTATTTT.

The V call is TRBV27, the J call TRBJ1-2, with 8 bases fitting TRBD1. The CDR3 spans 15 residues. CDR1 and CDR2 from the germline V gene are MNHEY and SMNVEV (reference sequence). With V trimmed by 0 bases and J by 8 bases, 8 bases remained unmatched. The CDR3 sequence: CASSLSARDRPGYTF. CDR3 coding DNA: TGTGCCAGCAGTTTATCGGCCCGGGACAGGCCAGGCTACACCTTC.

The sample holds one count of this clone. J is TRBJ2-5 and V is TRBV5-6, with 7 nucleotides matching TRBD2. This CDR3 has 15 amino acids. Germline lookup yields CDR1 SGHDT and CDR2 YYEEEE. Trimming at V came to 0 bases and at J to 2 bases, leaving 4 bases not matched to a gene. The CDR3 protein is CASSLGLADQETQYF. The CDR3 DNA sequence: TGTGCCAGCAGCTTGGGGCTAGCGGATCAAGAGACCCAGTACTTC.

The chain uses TRBV7-9 and TRBJ2-5; D uncertain. Gene TRBJ2-7 matches the end of the DNA better, so the J call may be wrong. The CDR3 spans 16 residues. Germline V CDR1 and CDR2: SEHNR, FQNEAQ (reference sequence). CDR3 DNA: TGTGCCAGCAGCTTAGGTTGGGGTCCCACGTCCTACGAGCAGTACTTC. Translation: CASSLGWGPTSYEQYF.

The J gene is TRBJ1-4, the V gene TRBV11-2, with 7 bases lining up with TRBD1. The length of the CDR3 is 15 residues. CDR1 and CDR2 from the germline V gene are SGHAT and FQNNGV. V was clipped by 5 bases and J by 2 bases; unmatched bases: 5. The CDR3, as DNA: TGTGCCAGCAGCCCCAGGGGGGTCACTAATGAAAAACTGTTTTTT. Translated: CASSPRGVTNEKLFF.

This chain uses TRBV28 with TRBJ2-7, with D perhaps matching TRBD1 or TRBD2 (5 bases each). Trimming removed 3 bases from V and 6 bases from J, with 15 bases in between. CDR1 is MDHEN, CDR2 SYDVKM, per germline. The CDR3 covers 14 residues. The CDR3, as DNA: TGTGCCAGCAGTTTCAGGCGAGAGGGGCTCGAGCAGTACTTC. Amino acid sequence: CASSFRREGLEQYF.

The chain recombines TRBV6-4 with TRBJ2-1, with 12 bases identical to TRBD2. Germline CDR1 MRHNA, CDR2 SNTAGT. This CDR3 is built from 16 residues. With 0 bases clipped from V and 6 bases from J, the junction kept 3 bases outside the gene matches. The CDR3 here is CASSDSATSGSNEQFF. CDR3 nucleotides: TGTGCCAGCAGTGACTCTGCGACTAGCGGGAGCAATGAGCAGTTCTTC.

The chain is built from TRBV19 and TRBJ1-3; weak D call: TRBD1 (5 bases). Germline V gene sequence: CDR1 LNHDA, CDR2 SQIVND (reference sequence). Trimming left V 7 bases short and J 4 bases short, with 14 bases between. The CDR3 runs to 14 residues. The CDR3 loop is CASTPAGTGNTIYF. The CDR3 DNA follows: TGTGCCAGTACCCCAGCAGGGACGGGAAACACCATATATTTT.

The CDR3 DNA reads TGTGCCTGGAGTAAACGGTTGGGTGAGCAGTTCTTC. It translates to CAWSKRLGEQFF. The genes are TRBV30 and TRBJ2-1; D not resolved. CDR3 size: 12 residues. V was clipped by 2 bases and J by 9 bases, with 11 bases between them. Germline CDR1 GTSNPN, CDR2 SVGIG (reference sequence).

V is TRBV27 and J is TRBJ1-6; 7 bases line up with TRBD1. CDR3 size: 15 residues. The germline V gene has CDR1 MNHEY and CDR2 SMNVEV (reference sequence). V lost 6 bases and J lost 1; bases outside the gene matches: 3. The CDR3 DNA reads as TGTGCCAGCAGGGAGACAGGGTCCTATAATTCACCCCTCCACTTT. Encoded protein: CASRETGSYNSPLHF.

The chain has TRBV27 and TRBJ2-2; 10 bases agree with TRBD2. The germline V gene encodes CDR1 MNHEY and CDR2 SMNVEV (reference sequence). Germline trimming cut 8 bases from V and 0 bases from J; bases unmatched to any gene: 12. The CDR3 loop spans 18 amino acids. CDR3 DNA: TGTGCCAGCTCCCTGGGGGGGGGACTAGCGCCGAACACCGGGGAGCTGTTTTTT. Protein product: CASSLGGGLAPNTGELFF.

This clone was counted a few times. V gene TRBV6-4 combines with J gene TRBJ2-1; possibly TRBD1 or TRBD2 for D (5 bases each). Per germline, CDR1 MRHNA and CDR2 SNTAGT. The CDR3 runs to 15 residues. Trimming pared 2 bases from V and 8 bases from J, leaving 16 bases between. As DNA, the CDR3 is TGTGCCAGCAGTGACGAGGGTGGGGGATTGGATGAGCAGTTCTTC. Its protein product is CASSDEGGGLDEQFF.

The V gene is TRBV6-1, the J gene TRBJ2-5; D ambiguous. CDR1 and CDR2 (germline): MNHNS, SASEGT. The V gene lost 3 bases and the J gene lost 0 bases, with 8 bases spanning the gap. The CDR3 is made up of 14 amino acids. CDR3 DNA: TGTGCCAGCAGTGATCCCCGGGACCAAGAGACCCAGTACTTC. It codes for CASSDPRDQETQYF.

The rearrangement uses TRBV30 and TRBJ1-1; 9 nucleotides line up with TRBD1. The CDR3 extends over 13 amino acids. Germline V gives CDR1 GTSNPN, CDR2 SVGIG (reference sequence). Unmatched junction bases numbered 6, after V lost 5 bases and J lost 5 bases. The DNA for the CDR3 is TGTGCCTGGGCGGACAGGGGTTGGACTGAAGCTTTCTTT. Its protein product is CAWADRGWTEAFF.

The chain employs TRBV5-1 and TRBJ2-1; the match to TRBD2 covers 10 bases. The CDR3 runs to 16 residues. CDR1 and CDR2 (germline): SGHRS, YFSETQ. The V and J ends lost 4 bases and 4 bases, in that order; junction bases with no gene match: 8. CDR3 residues: CASSRTGLAEYNEQFF. In DNA, the CDR3 is TGCGCCAGCAGCCGGACAGGACTAGCGGAGTACAATGAGCAGTTCTTC.

The chain uses TRBV5-5 and TRBJ2-2; 10 nucleotides agree with TRBD2. CDR3 length: 16 amino acids. CDR1 is SGHKS and CDR2 is YYEKEE in the germline V gene (reference sequence). V was pared by 0 bases and J by 5 bases, with 4 bases of the junction left unmatched. In nucleotides, the CDR3 is TGTGCCAGCAGCTTGGCCCCTAGCGGGAGTACCGGGGAGCTGTTTTTT. This gives the protein CASSLAPSGSTGELFF. Looking up the rest from reference TRBV5-5 and TRBJ2-2 gives the full variable domain: DAGVTQSPTHLIKTRGQQVTLRCSPISGHKSVSWYQQVLGQGPQFIFQYYEKEERGRGNFPDRFSARQFPNYSSELNVNALLLGDSALYLCASSLAPSGSTGELFFGEGSRLTVL.

This clone was picked up a small number of times. The J gene is TRBJ1-5, the V gene TRBV2; 7 bases are a match to TRBD1. The junction had 4 bases not matched to a gene; V was cut back by 4 bases and J by 4 bases. The CDR3 contains 14 residues. In germline, CDR1 is SNHLY, CDR2 FYNNEI. The CDR3 region has the DNA TGTGCCAGCAGTGGGGGACAGCTTAATCAGCCCCAGCATTTT. Translating gives CASSGGQLNQPQHF.

This chain connects TRBV11-3 to TRBJ1-1; D is possibly TRBD1 (6 bases). The CDR3 has 20 amino acids. Germline V gene lookup returns CDR1 SGHNT and CDR2 YENEEA. The V end was cut by 5 bases, the J end by 4 bases, with 32 bases between. The CDR3 protein is CASSTKLPRAQRGHTTEAFF. CDR3 DNA sequence: TGTGCCAGCAGCACCAAACTACCGCGGGCCCAGCGGGGACACACCACTGAAGCTTTCTTT. The variable domain in full, completed from reference TRBV11-3 and TRBJ1-1, reads EAGVVQSPRYKIIEKKQPVAFWCNPISGHNTLYWYLQNLGQGPELLIRYENEEAVDDSQLPKDRFSAERLKGVDSTLKIQPAELGDSAVYLCASSTKLPRAQRGHTTEAFFGQGTRLTVV.

The chain uses TRBV9 and TRBJ1-1; no clear D gene. Germline V lookup: CDR1 SGDLS, CDR2 YYNGEE. The CDR3 totals 14 residues. The ends were cut back, 3 bases at V and 4 bases at J, with 13 bases in the middle. The CDR3: CASSATPSGTEAFF. CDR3 in DNA: TGTGCCAGCAGCGCAACGCCTTCGGGCACTGAAGCTTTCTTT.

The V gene is TRBV12-1, the J gene TRBJ2-3; the table gives TRBD1 as D, unverified against the DNA. TRBV12-1 is termed a pseudogene. CDR3 size: 14 residues. For the CDR3, the DNA is TGTGCCAGCAGCTTTGCCGCAGTTACAGATACGCAGTATTTT. Protein sequence: CASSFAAVTDTQYF.

This rearrangement joins TRBV9 to TRBJ2-7; D may be TRBD1 or TRBD2 (5 bases each). Germline V lookup: CDR1 SGDLS, CDR2 YYNGEE. V was clipped by 1 base and J by 6 bases, with 14 bases between them. This CDR3 is 14 amino acids long. In nucleotides, the CDR3 is TGTGCCAGCAGCGTATCGGGCCCGGGGCCCGAGCAGTACTTC. This codes for CASSVSGPGPEQYF.

The chain links TRBV4-1 to TRBJ2-1, with TRBD2 matching 13 bases. Germline values: CDR1 MGHRA, CDR2 YSYEKL. The CDR3 spans 17 residues. With 3 bases clipped from V and 0 bases from J, the junction kept 2 bases outside the gene matches. CDR3 sequence: CASSQRTSGSSYNEQFF. In DNA form, the CDR3 reads TGCGCCAGCAGCCAGAGGACTAGCGGGAGCTCCTACAATGAGCAGTTCTTC.